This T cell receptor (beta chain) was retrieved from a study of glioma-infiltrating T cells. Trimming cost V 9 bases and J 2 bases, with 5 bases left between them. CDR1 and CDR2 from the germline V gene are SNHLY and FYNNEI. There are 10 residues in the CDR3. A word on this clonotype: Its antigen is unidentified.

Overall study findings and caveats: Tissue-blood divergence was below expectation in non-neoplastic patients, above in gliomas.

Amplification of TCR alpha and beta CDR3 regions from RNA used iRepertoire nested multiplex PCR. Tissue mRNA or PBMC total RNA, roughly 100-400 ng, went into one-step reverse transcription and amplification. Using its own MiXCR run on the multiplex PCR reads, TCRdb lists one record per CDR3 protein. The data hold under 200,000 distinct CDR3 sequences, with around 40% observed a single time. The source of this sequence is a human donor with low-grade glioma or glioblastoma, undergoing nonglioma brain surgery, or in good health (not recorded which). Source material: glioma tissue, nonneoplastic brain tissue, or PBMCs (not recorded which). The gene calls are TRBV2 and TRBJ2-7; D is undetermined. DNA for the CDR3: TGTGCCAGTGAGCCCTACGAGCAGTACTTC. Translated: CASEPYEQYF.